A selection of T cell receptor beta chains follows, all from one sample in a study of cytomegalovirus exposure and HLA in healthy donors. The data were produced by immunoSEQ multiplex PCR, yet TCRdb's version contains in-frame clones alone and is incomplete. Here the sample table reports about 170,000 clones. Sequences were obtained from PBMCs. These receptors came from a woman in her fifties or sixties in good health and CMV-seronegative. CDR3s include the opening cysteine and the closing phenylalanine or tryptophan. Each record gives: V gene, D gene, J gene, CDR3 protein. A D gene is named only where the DNA matches it firmly.

>TRBV9|TRBD2|TRBJ2-5
CASSVGASGGQETQYF
>TRBV5-1|TRBD2|TRBJ2-7
CASSLGSTSANSYEQYF
>TRBV10-2|-|TRBJ1-1
CASSAPFTPETDGAFF
>TRBV19|-|TRBJ2-2
CASSIPGRVNTGELFF
>TRBV7-8|TRBD1|TRBJ1-2
CASSLRTGVGNGYTF
>TRBV15|-|TRBJ2-7
CATSRDGEMQYF
>TRBV7-3|TRBD2|TRBJ2-3
CASSLGTSGNSDTQYF
>TRBV2|TRBD2|TRBJ2-5
CASSEGISSGGPETQYF
>TRBV29-1|-|TRBJ1-1
CSAHSGRTEAFF
>TRBV5-1|-|TRBJ1-3
CASSESGNTIYF
>TRBV19|-|TRBJ1-2
CASSIGTEHFVYGYTF
>TRBV18|TRBD1|TRBJ1-6
CASSTGQGGVSPLHF
>TRBV11-2|TRBD1|TRBJ2-5
CASSLDRGTGGGWETQYF
>TRBV19|TRBD1|TRBJ1-1
CASTRAGTGGTEAFF
>TRBV6-5|TRBD2|TRBJ2-7
CASSVLAGGPYEQYF
>TRBV6-6|-|TRBJ2-7
CASSTRGGTYEQYF
>TRBV7-7|TRBD2|TRBJ2-5
CASRQDKFLATSGPYQETQYF
>TRBV10-3|TRBD1|TRBJ1-1
CAISVVGQGVTEAFF
>TRBV9|TRBD2|TRBJ2-1
CASSVAGLAVYNEQFF
>TRBV15|-|TRBJ1-1
CATSILGTAMNTEAFF
>TRBV10-3|TRBD2|TRBJ2-1
CAISGLLGLAGTQSSYNEQFF
>TRBV7-2|-|TRBJ2-6
CASREGGAGANVLTF
>TRBV20-1|TRBD1|TRBJ1-2
CSAGDRGGYTF
>TRBV6-1|-|TRBJ1-3
CASSESMEPGNTIYF
>TRBV2|-|TRBJ1-1
CASSGTGFSAFF
>TRBV27|-|TRBJ1-5
CASSFAPAGQPQHF
>TRBV7-8|-|TRBJ1-1
CASSLLGGNTEAFF
>TRBV29-1|-|TRBJ1-2
CSVEEGDWGRGYGYTF
>TRBV27|-|TRBJ2-1
CASSSRAGSEQFF
>TRBV29-1|TRBD2|TRBJ2-7
CSVVGGGSSYEQYF
>TRBV7-3|TRBD1|TRBJ2-3
CASSLSGTGADTQYF
>TRBV7-8|TRBD1|TRBJ1-4
CASSLYRGRANEKLFF
>TRBV7-2|TRBD1|TRBJ1-5
CASSLSQGRNQPQHF
>TRBV10-3|TRBD1|TRBJ2-7
CAISEQGKTYEQYF
>TRBV5-1|TRBD2|TRBJ2-1
CASNMGLATNEQFF
>TRBV6-6|-|TRBJ2-5
CASSYSGTQYF